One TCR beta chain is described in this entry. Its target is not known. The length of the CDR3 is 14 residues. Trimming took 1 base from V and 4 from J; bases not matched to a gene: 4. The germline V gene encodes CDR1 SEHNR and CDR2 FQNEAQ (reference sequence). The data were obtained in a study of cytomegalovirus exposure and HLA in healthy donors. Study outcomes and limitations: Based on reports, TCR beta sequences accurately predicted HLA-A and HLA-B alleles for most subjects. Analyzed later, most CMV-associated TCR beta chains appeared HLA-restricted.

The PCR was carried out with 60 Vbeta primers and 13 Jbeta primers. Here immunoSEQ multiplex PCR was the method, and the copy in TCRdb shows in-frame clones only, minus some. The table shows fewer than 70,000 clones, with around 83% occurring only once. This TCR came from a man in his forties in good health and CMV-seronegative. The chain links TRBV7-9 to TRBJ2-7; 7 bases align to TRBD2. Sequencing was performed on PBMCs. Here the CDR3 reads CASSLDRTSYEQYF. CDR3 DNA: TGTGCCAGCAGCTTAGATAGGACTAGTTACGAGCAGTACTTC.